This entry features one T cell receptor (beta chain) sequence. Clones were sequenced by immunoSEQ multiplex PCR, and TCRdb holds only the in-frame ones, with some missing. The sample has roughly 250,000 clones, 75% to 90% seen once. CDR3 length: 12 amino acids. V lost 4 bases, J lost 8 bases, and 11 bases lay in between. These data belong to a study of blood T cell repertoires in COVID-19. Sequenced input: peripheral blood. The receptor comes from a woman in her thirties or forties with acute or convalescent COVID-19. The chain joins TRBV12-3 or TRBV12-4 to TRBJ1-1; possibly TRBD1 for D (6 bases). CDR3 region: CASSSRTAEAFF. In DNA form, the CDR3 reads TGTGCCAGCAGTTCGCGGACAGCGGAAGCTTTCTTT.